This T cell receptor (beta chain) was captured by sequencing in a study of blood T cell repertoires in COVID-19 (dated by TCRdb to the early 2020s). About the study as a whole: Collaborator samples came from the United States, Italy and Spain and covered acute and convalescent phases of COVID-19. Samples were obtained from the ongoing ImmuneRACE study (first 160 participants) and from over 1,000 subjects provided by 6 global collaborators. Nearly every sample came with metadata listing a de-identified subject ID, COVID-19 status, age in years and sex. Where available, HLA class I and class II types were obtained from metadata supplied by the sample provider rather than from assay-based typing. The repertoires were made available in a free public database intended to serve as a resource for research on the immune response to SARS-CoV-2. Deeply sampled blood TCRbeta repertoires from subjects exposed to, actively infected with, or recovered from COVID-19 were included in the dataset. The material from the prospective study consisted of cDNA or gDNA derived from T cells, B-cell-depleted T cells, or PBMCs. The study at large found these results: The amount of clinical and demographic metadata varied by source and participant and was provided uncurated.

Collaborating institutions collected whole blood in K2EDTA tubes following their own protocols. For TCRbeta analysis, collaborators shipped samples as frozen whole blood, isolated PBMCs, or DNA extracted from either of those sample types. As concerns this clone: Its antigen is still unknown. There are no base qualities to consult, and no much larger clone falls within one base.

The CDR3 numbers 12 residues from cysteine through phenylalanine. Only CDR3 DNA remains: 36 bases, in frame from the first base. The junction carries 12 bases between V and J, which are trimmed by 5 bases and 7 bases respectively. The germline V gene specifies SGHTA as CDR1 and FQGNSA as CDR2. TCRbeta CDR3 regions were amplified from genomic DNA by means of the immunoSEQ Assay, a bias-controlled multiplex PCR. The study's processing was this. The number of nucleated cells in each sample was estimated from the amplification of reference gene primers within the assay. To quantify the absolute abundance of each unique TCRbeta CDR3 rearrangement, sequence reads were collapsed and filtered. For each sample, productive Simpson clonality was calculated as the square root of Simpson's diversity index over productive rearrangements. TCRdb obtained this table from immuneACCESS and retained in-frame rearrangements with V and J assigned. These tables miss some clones; where compared with another copy, unresolved V genes account for less than half of the shortfall, and the remainder is unexplained. Clonal size and the V and J genes are those of that table, whereas D and trimming came from the DNA. This sample lists some 94,000 clones; roughly 89% were detected once. The ten largest clones take up 1.5% to 2.5% of the sample.

This TCR derives from a man aged 70 or older with active or convalescent COVID-19. Source material: peripheral blood. This chain joins TRBV7-2 to TRBJ2-7; a tentative D call is TRBD2 (7 bases match). In nucleotide form, the sequence is TGTGCCAGCAGCAAAGGGGGGGTGGAGCAGTACTTC. Translation gives CASSKGGVEQYF. The reference TRBV7-2 and TRBJ2-7 proteins fill in what lies around the CDR3, so the full variable domain reads GAGVSQSPSNKVTEKGKDVELRCDPISGHTALYWYRQSLGQGLEFLIYFQGNSAPDKSGLPSDRFSAERTGGSVSTLTIQRTQQEDSAVYLCASSKGGVEQYFGPGTRLTVT.